Presented here are 7 T cell receptor beta chains from one specimen sequenced in a study of glioma-infiltrating T cells. Amplification of TCR alpha and beta CDR3 regions from RNA used iRepertoire nested multiplex PCR. MiXCR was run by TCRdb on the multiplex PCR reads, yielding one entry per CDR3 protein. The table lists about 190,000 distinct CDR3 sequences, approximately 30% of them singletons. Input material: glioma tissue, nonneoplastic brain tissue, or PBMCs (not recorded which). The receptors were sampled from a human donor with low-grade glioma or glioblastoma, undergoing nonglioma brain surgery, or in good health (not recorded which).

As regards this clonotype: A single base separates this from a much larger clone, so it may be a read error. The chain joins TRBV2 to TRBJ1-5, with D hard to call. CDR1 and CDR2 (germline): SNHLY, FYNNEI. This CDR3 has 15 residues. CDR3 DNA: TGTGCCAGCAACCGAATAAGGGCGAGCAATCAGCCCCAGAATTTT. Amino acids: CASNRIRASNQPQNF.

As for this clonotype: One base away lies a much larger clone, so this may be a sequencing read error. This sequence joins TRBV7-7 and TRBJ2-2; D may correspond to TRBD1 or TRBD2 (6 bases each). In germline, CDR1 is SSHAT, CDR2 FNYEAQ (reference sequence). The CDR3 spans 16 residues. The CDR3 nucleotides read TGCGCCAGCAGCCAATTGAGAGGGGGGAGTACCGGGGAGCTGTTTTTT. It specifies CASSQLRGGSTGELFF. The full variable domain, in which reference TRBV7-7 and TRBJ2-2 provide the parts outside the CDR3, is GAGVSQSPRYKVTKRGQDVTLRCDPISSHATLYWYQQALGQGPEFLTYFNYEAQPDKSGLPSDRFSAERPEGSISTLTIQRTEQRDSAMYRCASSQLRGGSTGELFFGEGSRLTVL.

In this sample, this clonotype turned up a few times. V gene TRBV4-1 combines with J gene TRBJ2-7, with D possibly TRBD2 on 6 matching bases. CDR3 length equals 15 residues. V shed 0 bases and J shed 9 bases, with 18 bases lying between them. From germline, CDR1 is MGHRA and CDR2 YSYEKL. CDR3 bases: TGCGCCAGCAGCCAAGATGGAGGGCCAGACACGGGGCAGTACTTC. The encoded protein is CASSQDGGPDTGQYF.

The V call is TRBV5-1, the J call TRBJ2-2, with TRBD2 as a possible D gene (6 bases). Per the germline V gene, CDR1 is SGHRS and CDR2 is YFSETQ. This CDR3 is built from 15 residues. The ends were cut back, 0 bases at V and 4 bases at J, with 10 bases in the middle. The CDR3 region is CASSLDGSGTGELFF. CDR3 bases: TGCGCCAGCAGCTTGGACGGGAGTGGCACCGGGGAGCTGTTTTTT.

This clonotype was detected ten times or more. This sequence joins TRBV7-6 and TRBJ2-1; 14 bases line up with TRBD2. Per the germline V gene, CDR1 is SGHVS and CDR2 is FNYEAQ. The CDR3 contains 16 residues. V lost 5 bases and J lost 9; bases outside the gene matches: 9. CDR3 protein: CASSPPGLAGVGEQFF. In DNA form, the CDR3 reads TGTGCCAGCAGCCCGCCGGGACTAGCGGGAGTGGGTGAGCAGTTCTTC.

The table lists this clonotype with many counts. Relative to the germline gene, one junction end is altered; a read error may explain this. The J gene is TRBJ1-1, the V gene TRBV14; 7 nucleotides match TRBD1. Germline loops: CDR1 SGHDN, CDR2 FVKESK. The CDR3 contains 14 residues. CDR3 loop: CASSQEGASTEAFF. The CDR3 DNA reads as TGCGCCAGCAGCCAAGAGGGGGCGAGCACTGAAGCTTTCTTT.

A remark on this clonotype: An end of the junction does not agree with germline; a read error may underlie this. The chain carries TRBV6-9 and TRBJ2-3; TRBD2 matches 9 bases. CDR1 and CDR2 from the germline V gene are MNHGY and SVAAGI. There are 16 residues in the CDR3. CDR3 DNA: TGTACCAGCAGTTACATGGGCGGGAGGGAAACAGATACGCAGTATTTT. Translation: CTSSYMGGRETDTQYF.